The T cell receptor (beta chain) under discussion was sequenced for a study of neurological immune-mediated disorders. V gave up 0 bases and J gave up 4 bases, with 9 bases separating them. The germline V gene has CDR1 LNHNV and CDR2 YYDKDF (reference sequence). The length of the CDR3 is 14 residues. The study, taken as a whole, reports: No expanded-clone CDR3 amino acid sequence recurred across subjects, suggesting private TCR-beta repertoires.

Source material was 2 million unsorted PBMCs, stored at -80 °C in RNAlater. This clonotype was seen many times. Its matching antigen is unknown. 5'RACE generated cDNA with 10-nucleotide random UMIs. A single record per CDR3 protein comes from TCRdb applying MiXCR to the 5' RACE reads. The table shows 35,000 or so distinct CDR3 sequences, with about a tenth occurring only once. The gene calls are TRBV15 and TRBJ1-2; D is undetermined. The sample comprised PBMCs. This receptor was identified in a woman in her 30s with HTLV-1-associated myelopathy (HAM/TSP). CDR3 protein: CATSRDKTAYGYTF. The CDR3 DNA is TGTGCCACCAGCAGAGATAAGACCGCCTATGGCTACACCTTC.